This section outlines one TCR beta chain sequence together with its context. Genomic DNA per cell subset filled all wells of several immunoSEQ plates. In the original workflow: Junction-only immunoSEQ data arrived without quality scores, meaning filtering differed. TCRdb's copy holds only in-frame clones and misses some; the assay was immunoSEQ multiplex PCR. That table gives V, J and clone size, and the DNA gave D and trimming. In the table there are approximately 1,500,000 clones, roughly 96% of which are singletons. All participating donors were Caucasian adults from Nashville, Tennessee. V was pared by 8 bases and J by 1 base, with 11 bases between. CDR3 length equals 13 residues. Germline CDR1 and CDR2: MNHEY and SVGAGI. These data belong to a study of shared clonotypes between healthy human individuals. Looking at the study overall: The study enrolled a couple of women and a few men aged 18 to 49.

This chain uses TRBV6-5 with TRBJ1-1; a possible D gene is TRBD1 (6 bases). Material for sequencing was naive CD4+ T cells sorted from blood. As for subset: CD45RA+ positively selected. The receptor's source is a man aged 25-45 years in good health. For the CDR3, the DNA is TGTGCCAGCCGCAGGGGAACGAACACTGAAGCTTTCTTT. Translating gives CASRRGTNTEAFF.